The rows below give T cell receptor beta chains drawn from one sample of a study of shared clonotypes between healthy human individuals. This table comes from immunoSEQ multiplex PCR, and its TCRdb copy is limited to in-frame clones, with some not included. The profile shows around 2,100,000 clones, approximately 94% of them singletons. The sequenced sample was naive CD8+ T cells sorted from blood. The receptor source for this set is a man younger than 30 in good health. CDR3s include the opening cysteine and the closing phenylalanine or tryptophan. The D gene is left open where the match is weak. Not all rows give a size; the values are once, few, many and, for expanded clones, a class.

>.|TRBV27|.|TRBJ1-2
CASSPDHYGYTF
TGTGCCAGCAGTCCCGACCACTATGGCTACACCTTC
>.|TRBV4-3|.|TRBJ2-2
CASSHGSGVGELFF
TGCGCCAGCAGCCACGGCTCTGGGGTAGGGGAGCTGTTTTTT
>.|TRBV11-3|TRBD1|TRBJ1-6
CATEDRTGENSPLHF
TGTGCCACCGAAGACAGGACAGGGGAGAATTCACCCCTCCACTTT
>.|TRBV13|.|TRBJ2-3
CASSPRGWTTDTQYF
TGTGCCAGCAGCCCCCGTGGGTGGACCACAGATACGCAGTATTTT
>once|TRBV20-1|TRBD1|TRBJ2-7
CSARQGYEQYF
TGCAGTGCGAGACAGGGCTACGAGCAGTACTTC
>.|TRBV18|.|TRBJ1-1
CASSKWSGTEAFF
TGTGCCAGCTCGAAGTGGTCGGGCACTGAAGCTTTCTTT
>.|TRBV4-3|.|TRBJ2-3
CASSHRTPGDTQYF
TGCGCCAGCAGCCACCGCACCCCGGGCGATACGCAGTATTTT
>.|TRBV5-5|.|TRBJ1-2
CASSSQGYYGYTF
TGTGCCAGCAGCTCTCAGGGGTACTATGGCTACACCTTC
>.|TRBV7-2|TRBD1|TRBJ2-3
CASSLVQGADTQYF
TGTGCCAGCAGCTTAGTTCAGGGGGCAGATACGCAGTATTTT
>.|TRBV6-1|.|TRBJ2-1
CASSEWANEQFF
TGTGCCAGCAGTGAATGGGCCAATGAGCAGTTCTTC
>.|TRBV5-6|.|TRBJ2-7
CASSWTPSYEQYF
TGTGCCAGCAGCTGGACACCCTCCTACGAGCAGTACTTC
>.|TRBV5-5|TRBD1|TRBJ1-2
CASSLGGGPGYGYTF
TGTGCCAGCAGCTTGGGAGGGGGCCCCGGGTATGGCTACACCTTC
>.|TRBV5-1|.|TRBJ1-3
CASSLDTQSGNTIYF
TGCGCCAGCAGCTTGGACACTCAGTCTGGAAACACCATATATTTT
>.|TRBV9|.|TRBJ2-1
CASSVVHNEQFF
TGTGCCAGCAGCGTGGTCCACAATGAGCAGTTCTTC
>.|TRBV4-1|.|TRBJ1-5
CASSQESIQPQHF
TGCGCCAGCAGCCAAGAATCGATTCAGCCCCAGCATTTT
>.|TRBV4-1|.|TRBJ1-4
CASSQGGEGLFF
TGCGCCAGCAGCCAAGGGGGGGAGGGCCTGTTTTTT
>few|TRBV5-1|.|TRBJ2-7
CASSLVAQDDLTKQYF
TGCGCCAGCAGCTTGGTCGCTCAGGATGACCTTACGAAGCAGTACTTC
>.|TRBV11-2|TRBD1|TRBJ2-7
CASSLVRDRVYEQYF
TGTGCCAGCAGCCTCGTCCGGGACAGGGTTTACGAGCAGTACTTC
>.|TRBV28|TRBD2|TRBJ2-2
CASRGLPNTGELFF
TGTGCCAGCAGGGGACTACCGAACACCGGGGAGCTGTTTTTT
>.|TRBV7-6|.|TRBJ1-2
CASSTQGQSYTF
TGTGCCAGCAGCACTCAGGGACAAAGCTACACCTTC
>.|TRBV9|TRBD2|TRBJ2-7
CASSVGAGVDEQYF
TGTGCCAGCAGCGTAGGGGCGGGGGTTGACGAGCAGTACTTC
>.|TRBV19|.|TRBJ2-7
CASSLRGEQYF
TGTGCCAGTAGTCTTCGGGGCGAGCAGTACTTC
>.|TRBV18|.|TRBJ2-7
CASSPDHYEQYF
TGTGCCAGCTCACCCGACCACTACGAGCAGTACTTC
>.|TRBV7-9|.|TRBJ2-1
CASSLGGSYNEQFF
TGTGCCAGCAGCTTAGGCGGCTCCTACAATGAGCAGTTCTTC
>.|TRBV7-9|.|TRBJ1-2
CASSPRRTGTAYGYTF
TGTGCCAGCAGCCCCCGTAGGACGGGGACCGCCTATGGCTACACCTTC
>.|TRBV5-1|.|TRBJ1-1
CASSLGSEAFF
TGCGCCAGCAGCTTAGGCAGTGAAGCTTTCTTT
>.|TRBV29-1|.|TRBJ2-7
CSVAREFPYGQYF
TGCAGCGTTGCTCGGGAGTTCCCCTACGGGCAGTACTTC
>.|TRBV7-3|.|TRBJ1-3
CASSFRKQTIYF
TGTGCCAGCAGCTTTAGGAAACAGACCATATATTTT
>.|TRBV6-5|.|TRBJ2-1
CASSPGSEQFF
TGTGCCAGCAGCCCGGGGAGTGAGCAGTTCTTC
>.|TRBV6-5|.|TRBJ2-3
CASSQRWSTDTQYF
TGTGCCAGCAGTCAAAGATGGAGCACAGATACGCAGTATTTT
>.|TRBV5-8|TRBD1|TRBJ2-7
CASSLEAGGFHEQYF
TGTGCCAGCAGCTTGGAGGCAGGGGGCTTCCACGAGCAGTACTTC
>.|TRBV2|.|TRBJ2-7
CASSEARSGSLALYEQYF
TGTGCCAGCAGTGAAGCGAGGAGCGGGTCCCTAGCCCTCTACGAGCAGTACTTC
>.|TRBV30|.|TRBJ2-7
CAWSLGGSYEQYF
TGTGCCTGGTCATTAGGAGGGTCCTACGAGCAGTACTTC
>.|TRBV6-5|TRBD2|TRBJ2-3
CASSYWGLATDTQYF
TGTGCCAGCAGTTACTGGGGACTAGCTACAGATACGCAGTATTTT
>.|TRBV6-1|TRBD1|TRBJ2-2
CATAQGINTGELFF
TGTGCCACCGCACAGGGGATTAACACCGGGGAGCTGTTTTTT
>.|TRBV7-9|.|TRBJ1-1
CASSLDGRTEAFF
TGTGCCAGCAGCTTAGATGGCCGCACTGAAGCTTTCTTT
>.|TRBV5-6|.|TRBJ2-1
CASRGQTYNEQFF
TGTGCCAGCAGAGGTCAGACTTACAATGAGCAGTTCTTC
>.|TRBV4-1|.|TRBJ1-3
CASSPAGVSGNTIYF
TGCGCCAGCAGCCCCGCCGGGGTTTCTGGAAACACCATATATTTT
>.|TRBV27|TRBD2|TRBJ2-7
CASSFSLAGKYEQYF
TGTGCCAGCAGTTTTAGCCTAGCGGGGAAGTACGAGCAGTACTTC
>.|TRBV4-1|TRBD1|TRBJ1-2
CASSLSPGQADYGYTF
TGCGCCAGCAGCCTCTCCCCGGGACAGGCGGACTATGGCTACACCTTC
>.|TRBV15|.|TRBJ2-2
CATSRGPGTAGELFF
TGTGCCACCAGCAGAGGTCCAGGGACGGCCGGGGAGCTGTTTTTT
>.|TRBV11-2|.|TRBJ2-5
CASSLDPLETQYF
TGTGCCAGCAGCTTAGACCCCCTGGAGACCCAGTACTTC
>once|TRBV10-3|TRBD2|TRBJ2-3
CAISDPPSGGPGDTQYF
TGTGCCATCAGTGACCCTCCTAGCGGGGGCCCGGGAGATACGCAGTATTTT
>.|TRBV10-3|TRBD1|TRBJ2-7
CAIRDRDREGNEQYF
TGTGCCATCAGGGACCGCGACAGGGAAGGAAACGAGCAGTACTTC
>.|TRBV7-2|.|TRBJ2-3
CASSPSRAGTDTQYF
TGTGCCAGCAGCCCCTCCAGGGCGGGCACAGATACGCAGTATTTT
>.|TRBV11-2|.|TRBJ1-6
CASSLQGNYNSPLHF
TGTGCCAGCAGCTTACAGGGGAATTATAATTCACCCCTCCACTTT
>.|TRBV7-2|.|TRBJ1-3
CASSPQLLSSGNTIYF
TGTGCCAGCAGCCCGCAACTACTGAGCTCTGGAAACACCATATATTTT
>.|TRBV30|.|TRBJ1-1
CAWSVSGGTEAFF
TGTGCCTGGAGTGTTAGTGGGGGGACTGAAGCTTTCTTT
>.|TRBV4-1|.|TRBJ1-5
CASSQVASNQPQHF
TGCGCCAGCAGCCAAGTTGCCTCTAATCAGCCCCAGCATTTT
>.|TRBV13|.|TRBJ2-5
CASSLEGDGPNQETQYF
TGTGCCAGCAGCTTAGAGGGGGACGGGCCGAACCAAGAGACCCAGTACTTC
>.|TRBV10-3|.|TRBJ2-3
CAISESTVGSDTQYF
TGTGCCATCAGTGAGTCGACTGTAGGGTCAGATACGCAGTATTTT
>.|TRBV4-1|TRBD1|TRBJ2-1
CASSKGQGLHEQFF
TGCGCCAGCAGCAAGGGACAGGGATTACATGAGCAGTTCTTC
>.|TRBV14|TRBD1|TRBJ1-2
CASSQYRTGARSF
TGTGCCAGCAGCCAATATCGGACAGGGGCCCGCTCCTTC
>.|TRBV27|.|TRBJ2-7
CASSGGGSTYEQYF
TGTGCCAGCAGTGGAGGGGGCTCAACCTACGAGCAGTACTTC
>.|TRBV13|.|TRBJ1-2
CASSLGENYGYTF
TGTGCCAGCAGCTTAGGAGAGAACTATGGCTACACCTTC
>once|TRBV4-3|TRBD2|TRBJ2-7
CASSQDLGEGLEQYF
TGCGCCAGCAGCCAAGATTTGGGGGAGGGCCTCGAGCAGTACTTC
>.|TRBV13|.|TRBJ2-2
CASSPGGTGELFF
TGTGCCAGCAGCCCTGGGGGGACCGGGGAGCTGTTTTTT
>.|TRBV7-2|.|TRBJ2-5
CASSLGGGVETQYF
TGTGCCAGCAGCTTAGGTGGGGGAGTGGAGACCCAGTACTTC
>.|TRBV4-1|.|TRBJ2-1
CASSQSIGSYNEQFF
TGCGCCAGCAGCCAATCTATCGGGAGTTACAATGAGCAGTTCTTC
>once|TRBV7-8|.|TRBJ2-1
CASSLFQGYGSGVYNEQFF
TGTGCCAGCAGCTTATTTCAGGGTTACGGGAGTGGGGTTTACAATGAGCAGTTCTTC